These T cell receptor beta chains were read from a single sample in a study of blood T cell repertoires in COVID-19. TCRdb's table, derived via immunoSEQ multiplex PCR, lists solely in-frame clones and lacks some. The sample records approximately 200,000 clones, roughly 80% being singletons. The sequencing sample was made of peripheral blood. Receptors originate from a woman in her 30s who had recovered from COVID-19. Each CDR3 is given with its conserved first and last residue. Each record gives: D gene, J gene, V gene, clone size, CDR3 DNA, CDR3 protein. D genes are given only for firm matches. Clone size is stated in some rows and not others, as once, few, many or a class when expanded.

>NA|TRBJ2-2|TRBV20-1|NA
TGCAGTGCTAGTACGGGAGCGAACACCGGGGAGCTGTTTTTT
CSASTGANTGELFF
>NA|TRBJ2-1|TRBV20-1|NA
TGCAGTGCTAGTTCCCGGGATCGGTACAATGAGCAGTTCTTC
CSASSRDRYNEQFF
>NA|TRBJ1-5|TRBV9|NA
TGTGCCAGCAGCGTAGAGGAGGGACTCGGCCAGCCCCAGCATTTT
CASSVEEGLGQPQHF
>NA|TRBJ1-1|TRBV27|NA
TGTGCCAGCAGCCCCGGGAGGGGCACTGAAGCTTTCTTT
CASSPGRGTEAFF
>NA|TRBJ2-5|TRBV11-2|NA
TGTGCCAGCAGCCCTGACAAGGGGGAGACCCAGTACTTC
CASSPDKGETQYF
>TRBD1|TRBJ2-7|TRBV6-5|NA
TGTGCCAGCAGTCGACAGGGCTCCTACGAGCAGTACTTC
CASSRQGSYEQYF
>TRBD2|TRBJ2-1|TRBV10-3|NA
TGTGCCATCAGCGAGCGGGAGGGAACCTACAATGAGCAGTTCTTC
CAISEREGTYNEQFF
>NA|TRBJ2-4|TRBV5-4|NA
TGTGCCAGCAGCTTGGGAGGACTCAACCAAAACATTCAGTACTTC
CASSLGGLNQNIQYF
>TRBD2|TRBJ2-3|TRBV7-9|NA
TGTGCCAGCAGCTTAGAAGTGGGACTAGCGGGAGGGCTTGGGGATACGCAGTATTTT
CASSLEVGLAGGLGDTQYF
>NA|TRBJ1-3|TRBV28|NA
TGTGCCAGCAGTTTATGGGCAGGGTCAGGAAACACCATATATTTT
CASSLWAGSGNTIYF
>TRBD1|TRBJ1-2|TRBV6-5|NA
TGTGCCAGCAGTTTTGGGACAGCCAACTATGGCTACACCTTC
CASSFGTANYGYTF
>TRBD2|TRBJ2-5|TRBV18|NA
TGTGCCAGCTCACCTCCCGGACTAGCGGGAGGGTCTGGGACCCAGTACTTC
CASSPPGLAGGSGTQYF
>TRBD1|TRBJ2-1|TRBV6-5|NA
TGTGCCAGCAGTTACGGACAGGGGGCGCAAAATGAGCAGTTCTTC
CASSYGQGAQNEQFF
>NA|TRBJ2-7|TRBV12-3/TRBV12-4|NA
TGTGCCAGCAGTTGGGGCGATACAGTCGAGCAGTACTTC
CASSWGDTVEQYF
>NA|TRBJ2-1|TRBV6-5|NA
TGTGCCAGCAGTTACTCTGGAGGCGGTGAGCAGTTCTTC
CASSYSGGGEQFF
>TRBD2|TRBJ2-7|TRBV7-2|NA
TGTGCCAGCAGCCCGAGGACTAGCGGGGGATCTTACGAGCAGTACTTC
CASSPRTSGGSYEQYF
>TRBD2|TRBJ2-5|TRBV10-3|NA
TGTGCCATCAGTGAGTCAACGGGGGGGCTCCTACGAGAGACCCAGTACTTC
CAISESTGGLLRETQYF
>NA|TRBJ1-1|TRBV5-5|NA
TGTGCCAGCATCTGGGGCCAGACGGTTACCACTGAAGCTTTCTTT
CASIWGQTVTTEAFF
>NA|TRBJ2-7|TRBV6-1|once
TGTGCCAGCAGTGAAGAAGTAGGGGCCAGTTACGAGCAGTACTTC
CASSEEVGASYEQYF
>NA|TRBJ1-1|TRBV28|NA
TGTGCCAGCATGCGCGGGGGTCGTGCTGAAGCTTTCTTT
CASMRGGRAEAFF
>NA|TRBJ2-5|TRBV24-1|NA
TGTGCCACCAGTGATGGTGCGGGGATGGGTGAGACCCAGTACTTC
CATSDGAGMGETQYF
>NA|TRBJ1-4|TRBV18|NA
TGTGCCAGCTCACCACCTTCAGGAGGGACAACTAATGAAAAACTGTTTTTT
CASSPPSGGTTNEKLFF
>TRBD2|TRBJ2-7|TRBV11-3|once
TGTGCCAGCAGCTTTACCCATAGCGGGAGTGGTGAGCAGTACTTC
CASSFTHSGSGEQYF
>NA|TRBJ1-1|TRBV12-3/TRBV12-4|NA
TGTGCCAGCAGTCCCTACGGGGGCACTGAAGCTTTCTTT
CASSPYGGTEAFF
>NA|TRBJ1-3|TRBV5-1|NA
TGCGCCAGCAGTCCGCAATTCCACAGCTCTGGAAACACCATATATTTT
CASSPQFHSSGNTIYF
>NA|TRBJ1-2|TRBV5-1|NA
TGCGCCAGCAGCTCCTCCGGGTCCTTTAACTATGGCTACACCTTC
CASSSSGSFNYGYTF
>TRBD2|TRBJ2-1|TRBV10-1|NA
TGCGCCAGCAGTGTAGCGGGAGGCCTCAATGAGCAGTTCTTC
CASSVAGGLNEQFF
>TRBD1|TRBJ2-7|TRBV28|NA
TGTGCCAGCAGTTTACACGCCCCCGGACAGGACGAGCAGTACTTC
CASSLHAPGQDEQYF
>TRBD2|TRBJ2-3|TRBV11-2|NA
TGTGCCAGCAGCTTAGACCTAGCGGGGCCTGGCATGTCGCAGTATTTT
CASSLDLAGPGMSQYF
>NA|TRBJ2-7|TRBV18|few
TGTGCCAGCTCACTTACTCCGGGACTGAAGACCTACGAGCAGTACTTC
CASSLTPGLKTYEQYF
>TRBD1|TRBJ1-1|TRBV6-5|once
TGTGCCAGCAGTTCTACCGGGACAGTGAACACTGAAGCTTTCTTT
CASSSTGTVNTEAFF
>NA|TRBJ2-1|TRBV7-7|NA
TGTGCTAGCAGCTTAGGAGGTAGGGGATTCGACAATGAGCAGTTCTTC
CASSLGGRGFDNEQFF
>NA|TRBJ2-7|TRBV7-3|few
TGTGCCAGCAGCTATGGACAGTCTCCCTCCTACGAGCAGTACTTC
CASSYGQSPSYEQYF
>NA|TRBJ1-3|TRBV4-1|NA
TGCGCCAGCAGCCAACTCGGGGTCGGAAACACCATATATTTT
CASSQLGVGNTIYF
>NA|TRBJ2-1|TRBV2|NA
TGTGCCAGCAGTCGTGACAGGAGCTCCTACAATGAGCAGTTCTTC
CASSRDRSSYNEQFF
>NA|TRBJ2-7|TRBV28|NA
TGTGCCAGCAGCTCCACCACCCTGGACATTGCCTACGAGCAGTACTTC
CASSSTTLDIAYEQYF
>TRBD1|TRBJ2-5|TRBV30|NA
TGTGCCTGGAGGGAACTCGACAGGGCGACCCAGTACTTC
CAWRELDRATQYF
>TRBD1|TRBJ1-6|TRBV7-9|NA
TGTGCCAGCAGCTCGGACAGGGAGGTTCGGTCACCCCTCCACTTT
CASSSDREVRSPLHF
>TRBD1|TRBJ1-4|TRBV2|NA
TGTGCCAGCAGGCTACAGGGGGCTAATGAAAAACTGTTTTTT
CASRLQGANEKLFF
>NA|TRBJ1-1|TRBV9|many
TGTGCCAGCAGCGTCGGAGACACTGAAGCTTTCTTT
CASSVGDTEAFF
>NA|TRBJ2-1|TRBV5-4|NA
TGTGCCAGCAGCTTGGATCGGGCCTACAATGAGCAGTTCTTC
CASSLDRAYNEQFF
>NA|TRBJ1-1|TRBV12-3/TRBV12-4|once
TGTGCCAGCAGTTTAATGGGGAGCCCTGAAGCTTTCTTT
CASSLMGSPEAFF
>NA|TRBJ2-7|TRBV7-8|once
TGTGCCAGCAGCTTAGGGGGCACAGGTTTTTTCTCCTACGAGCAGTACTTC
CASSLGGTGFFSYEQYF
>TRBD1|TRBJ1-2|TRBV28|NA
TGTGCCAGCAGTTCCCCGACAGGGTGGGCTGGCTACACCTTC
CASSSPTGWAGYTF
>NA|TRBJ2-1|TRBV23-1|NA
TGCGCCAGGGCGAGGGGGCAGCGGGAGAGGATTGAGCAGTTCTTC
CARARGQRERIEQFF
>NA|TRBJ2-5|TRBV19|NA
TGTGCCAGTAAAGGGGGTCGGGAGACCCAGTACTTC
CASKGGRETQYF
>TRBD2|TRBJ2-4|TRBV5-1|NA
TGCGCCAGCAGCCCCGACCTAGCGGGAGGGCCCCAAAACATTCAGTACTTC
CASSPDLAGGPQNIQYF
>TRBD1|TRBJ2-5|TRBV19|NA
TGTGCCAGCAGTACAGGGGGAACCCAGTACTTC
CASSTGGTQYF
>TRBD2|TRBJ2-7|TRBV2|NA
TGTGCCAGCAGTGCCGGCGGGAGGGATTATTTC
CASSAGGRDYF
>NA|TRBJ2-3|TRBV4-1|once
TGCGCCAGCAGCCACCCACTAGAGGCAGATACGCAGTATTTT
CASSHPLEADTQYF
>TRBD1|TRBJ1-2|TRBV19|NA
TGTGCCAGTAGTTTCATCCCGGGACAGGGGAACTATGGCTACACCTTC
CASSFIPGQGNYGYTF
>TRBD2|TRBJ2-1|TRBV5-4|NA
TGTGCCAGCAGCTTGGGTCCTAGCGGGAGCCACAATGAGCAGTTCTTC
CASSLGPSGSHNEQFF
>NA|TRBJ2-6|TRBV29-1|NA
TGCAGCGCAACAGGTGGATCTGGGGCCAACGTCCTGACTTTC
CSATGGSGANVLTF
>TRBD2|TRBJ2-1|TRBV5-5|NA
TGTGCCAGCAGCTTGTGGGGACTAAGCAATGAGCAGTTCTTC
CASSLWGLSNEQFF
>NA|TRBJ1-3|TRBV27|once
TGTGCCAGCAGTTTATTCTGGGGAGCAGGAAACACCATATATTTT
CASSLFWGAGNTIYF
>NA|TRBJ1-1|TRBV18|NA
TGTGCCAGCTCACCACAATCTCCTGAAGCTTTCTTT
CASSPQSPEAFF
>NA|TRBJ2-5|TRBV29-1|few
TGCAGCGGAGAGGAGGGTTCGGAGACCCAGTACTTC
CSGEEGSETQYF